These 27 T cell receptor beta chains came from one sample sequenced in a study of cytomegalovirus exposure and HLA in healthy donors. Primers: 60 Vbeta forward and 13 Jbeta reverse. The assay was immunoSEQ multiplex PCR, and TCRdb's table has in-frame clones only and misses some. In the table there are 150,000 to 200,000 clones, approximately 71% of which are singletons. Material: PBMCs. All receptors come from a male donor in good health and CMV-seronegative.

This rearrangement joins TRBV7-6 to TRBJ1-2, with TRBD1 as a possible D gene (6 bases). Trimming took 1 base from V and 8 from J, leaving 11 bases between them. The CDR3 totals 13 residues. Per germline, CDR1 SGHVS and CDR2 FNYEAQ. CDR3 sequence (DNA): TGTGCCAGCAGCTTAGTGTCGACAGGAGGCTACACCTTC. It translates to CASSLVSTGGYTF.

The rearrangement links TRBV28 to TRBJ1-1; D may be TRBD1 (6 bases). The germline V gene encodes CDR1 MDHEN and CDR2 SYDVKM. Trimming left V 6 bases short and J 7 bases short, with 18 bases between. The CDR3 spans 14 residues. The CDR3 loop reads CASRIDSGAGEAFF. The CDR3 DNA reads TGTGCCAGCAGGATTGATTCAGGGGCAGGTGAAGCTTTCTTT. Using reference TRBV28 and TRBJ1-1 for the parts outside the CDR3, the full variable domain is DVKVTQSSRYLVKRTGEKVFLECVQDMDHENMFWYRQDPGLGLRLIYFSYDVKMKEKGDIPEGYSVSREKKERFSLILESASTNQTSMYLCASRIDSGAGEAFFGQGTRLTVV.

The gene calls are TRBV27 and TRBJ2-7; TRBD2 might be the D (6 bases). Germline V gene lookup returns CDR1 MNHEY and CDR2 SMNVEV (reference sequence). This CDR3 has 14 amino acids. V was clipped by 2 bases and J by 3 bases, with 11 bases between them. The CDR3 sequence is CASSLRAGGYEQYF. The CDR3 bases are TGTGCCAGCAGTTTACGAGCGGGCGGCTACGAGCAGTACTTC.

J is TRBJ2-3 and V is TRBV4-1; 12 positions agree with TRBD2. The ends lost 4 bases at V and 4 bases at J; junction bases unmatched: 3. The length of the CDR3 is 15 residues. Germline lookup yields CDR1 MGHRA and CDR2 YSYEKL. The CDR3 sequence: CASSLTSGGSDTQYF. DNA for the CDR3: TGCGCCAGCAGCCTGACTAGCGGGGGCTCAGATACGCAGTATTTT.

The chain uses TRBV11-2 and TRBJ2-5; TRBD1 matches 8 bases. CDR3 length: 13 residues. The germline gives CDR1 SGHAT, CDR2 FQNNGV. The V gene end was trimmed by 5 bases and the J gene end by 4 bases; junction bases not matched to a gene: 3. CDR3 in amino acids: CASSPDRAETQYF. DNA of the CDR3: TGTGCCAGCAGCCCGGACAGGGCAGAGACCCAGTACTTC.

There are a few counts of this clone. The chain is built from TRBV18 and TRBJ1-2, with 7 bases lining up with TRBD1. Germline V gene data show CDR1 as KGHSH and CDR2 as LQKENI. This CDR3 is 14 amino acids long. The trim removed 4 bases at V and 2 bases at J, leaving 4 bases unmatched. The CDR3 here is CASSLGTDNYGYTF. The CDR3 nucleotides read TGTGCCAGCTCACTTGGGACAGACAACTATGGCTACACCTTC.

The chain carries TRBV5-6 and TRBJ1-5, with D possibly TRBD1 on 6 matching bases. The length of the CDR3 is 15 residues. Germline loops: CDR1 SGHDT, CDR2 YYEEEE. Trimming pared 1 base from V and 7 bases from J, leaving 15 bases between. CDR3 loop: CASSLRRGGRQPQHF. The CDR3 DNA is TGTGCCAGCAGCTTGCGGAGGGGGGGCCGGCAGCCCCAGCATTTT. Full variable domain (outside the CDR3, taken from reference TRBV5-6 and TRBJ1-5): DAGVTQSPTHLIKTRGQQVTLRCSPKSGHDTVSWYQQALGQGPQFIFQYYEEEERQRGNFPDRFSGHQFPNYSSELNVNALLLGDSALYLCASSLRRGGRQPQHFGDGTRLSIL.

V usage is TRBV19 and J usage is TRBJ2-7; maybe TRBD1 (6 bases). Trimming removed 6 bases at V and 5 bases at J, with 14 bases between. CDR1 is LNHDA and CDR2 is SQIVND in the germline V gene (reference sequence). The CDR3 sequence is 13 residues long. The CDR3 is CASSNTGSHEQYF. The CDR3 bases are TGTGCCAGTAGCAATACAGGGTCCCACGAGCAGTACTTC.

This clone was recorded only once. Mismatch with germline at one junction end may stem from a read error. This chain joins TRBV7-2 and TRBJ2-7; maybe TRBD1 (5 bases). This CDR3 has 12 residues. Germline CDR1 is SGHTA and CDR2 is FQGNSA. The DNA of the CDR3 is TGTGCCAGCAGCTTACCTCCACAGGAGCCGTACTTC. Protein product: CASSLPPQEPYF. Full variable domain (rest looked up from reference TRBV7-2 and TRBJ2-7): GAGVSQSPSNKVTEKGKDVELRCDPISGHTALYWYRQSLGQGLEFLIYFQGNSAPDKSGLPSDRFSAERTGGSVSTLTIQRTQQEDSAVYLCASSLPPQEPYFGPGTRLTVT.

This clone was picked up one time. CDR3 amino acids: CASSYQGLAGANEQFF. The CDR3 bases are TGTGCCAGCAGTTACCAAGGACTAGCGGGAGCTAATGAGCAGTTCTTC. The chain carries TRBV6-6 and TRBJ2-1; 13 positions agree with TRBD2. The V gene's germline CDR1 is MNHNY and CDR2 SVGAGI (reference sequence). The CDR3 length is 16 residues. V lost 2 bases, J lost 7 bases, and 5 bases stayed unmatched.

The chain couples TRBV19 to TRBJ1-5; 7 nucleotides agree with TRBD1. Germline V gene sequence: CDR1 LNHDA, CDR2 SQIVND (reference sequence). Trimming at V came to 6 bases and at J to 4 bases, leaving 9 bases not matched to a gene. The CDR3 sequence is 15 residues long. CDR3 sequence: CASREDRPSNQPQHF. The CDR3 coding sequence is TGTGCCAGTAGGGAGGACAGGCCGTCTAATCAGCCCCAGCATTTT.

This CDR3 is CASSYTRQAFEDTQYF. The CDR3 bases are TGTGCCAGCAGTTACACCCGACAGGCCTTCGAAGATACGCAGTATTTT. This chain uses TRBV6-7 with TRBJ2-3; maybe TRBD1 (6 bases). TRBV6-7 carries the ORF label, with uncertain function. Trimming shortened V by 2 bases and J by 5 bases, and 17 bases separated the two germline ends. The CDR3 length is 16 residues.

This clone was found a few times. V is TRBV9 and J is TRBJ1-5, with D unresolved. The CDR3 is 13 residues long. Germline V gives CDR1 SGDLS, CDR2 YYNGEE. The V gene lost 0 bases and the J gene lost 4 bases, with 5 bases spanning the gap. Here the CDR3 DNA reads TGTGCCAGCAGCGTAGATTTAAATCAGCCCCAGCATTTT. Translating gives CASSVDLNQPQHF. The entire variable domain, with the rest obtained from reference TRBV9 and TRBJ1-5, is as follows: DSGVTQTPKHLITATGQRVTLRCSPRSGDLSVYWYQQSLDQGLQFLIQYYNGEERAKGNILERFSAQQFPDLHSELNLSSLELGDSALYFCASSVDLNQPQHFGDGTRLSIL.

The CDR3 nucleotides are TGTGCCACCAGCCTCGGGGCCCCTAGCGGCGCGAACACCGGGGAGCTGTTTTTT. It translates to CATSLGAPSGANTGELFF. This chain links TRBV15 with TRBJ2-2; 7 nucleotides line up with TRBD2. The J segment lost 0 bases and the V segment lost 5 bases, leaving 12 bases of the junction unmatched. CDR3 length: 18 residues. Germline V gene lookup returns CDR1 LNHNV and CDR2 YYDKDF (reference sequence).

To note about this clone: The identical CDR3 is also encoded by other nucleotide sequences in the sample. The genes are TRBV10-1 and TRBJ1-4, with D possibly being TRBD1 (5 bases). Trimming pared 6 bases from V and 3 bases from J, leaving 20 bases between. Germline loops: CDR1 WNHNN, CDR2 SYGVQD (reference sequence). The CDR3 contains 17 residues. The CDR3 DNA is TGCGCCAGCAGAGAACTAAACGTAGGGGCGGCTAATGAAAAACTGTTTTTT. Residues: CASRELNVGAANEKLFF.

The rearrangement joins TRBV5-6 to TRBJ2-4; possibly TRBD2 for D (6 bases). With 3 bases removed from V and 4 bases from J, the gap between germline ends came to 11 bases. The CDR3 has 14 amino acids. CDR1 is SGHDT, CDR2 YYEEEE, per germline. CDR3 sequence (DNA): TGTGCCAGCAGCTCGGGACTGGAAAAAAACATTCAGTACTTC. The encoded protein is CASSSGLEKNIQYF.

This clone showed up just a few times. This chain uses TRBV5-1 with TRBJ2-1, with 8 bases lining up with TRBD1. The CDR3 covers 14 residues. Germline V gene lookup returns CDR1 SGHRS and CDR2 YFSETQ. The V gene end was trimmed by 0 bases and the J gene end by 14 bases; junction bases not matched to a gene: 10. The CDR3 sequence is CASSLDGTGVIEFF. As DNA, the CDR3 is TGCGCCAGCAGCTTGGACGGGACAGGAGTTATTGAGTTCTTC.

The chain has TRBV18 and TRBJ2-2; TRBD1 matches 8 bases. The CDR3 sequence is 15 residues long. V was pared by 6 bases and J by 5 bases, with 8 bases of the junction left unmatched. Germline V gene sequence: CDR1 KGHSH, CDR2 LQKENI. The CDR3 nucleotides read TGTGCCAGCTCCCCCGCCAGGGGGCGAACCGGGGAGCTGTTTTTT. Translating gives CASSPARGRTGELFF.

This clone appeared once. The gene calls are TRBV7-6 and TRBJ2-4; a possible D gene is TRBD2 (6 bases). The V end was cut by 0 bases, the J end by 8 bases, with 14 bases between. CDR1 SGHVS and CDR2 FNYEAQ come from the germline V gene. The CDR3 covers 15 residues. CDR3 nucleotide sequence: TGTGCCAGCAGCTTAGCTGGAGGGTCTGGCGACATTCAGTACTTC. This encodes CASSLAGGSGDIQYF. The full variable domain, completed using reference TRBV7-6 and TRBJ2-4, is GAGVSQSPRYKVTKRGQDVALRCDPISGHVSLYWYRQALGQGPEFLTYFNYEAQQDKSGLPNDRFSAERPEGSISTLTIQRTEQRDSAMYRCASSLAGGSGDIQYFGAGTRLSVL.

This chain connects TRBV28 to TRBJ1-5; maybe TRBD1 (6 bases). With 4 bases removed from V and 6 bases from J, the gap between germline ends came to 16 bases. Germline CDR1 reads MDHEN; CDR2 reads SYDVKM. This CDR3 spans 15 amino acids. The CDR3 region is CASSSGGGGSQPQHF. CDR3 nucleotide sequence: TGTGCCAGCAGTTCCGGGGGAGGGGGAAGTCAGCCCCAGCATTTT.

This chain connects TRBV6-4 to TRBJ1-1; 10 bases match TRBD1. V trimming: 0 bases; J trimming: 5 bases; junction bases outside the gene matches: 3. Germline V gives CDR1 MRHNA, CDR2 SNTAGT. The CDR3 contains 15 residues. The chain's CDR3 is CASSDSDRGQTEAFF. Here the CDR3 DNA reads TGTGCCAGCAGTGACTCAGACAGGGGGCAAACTGAAGCTTTCTTT.

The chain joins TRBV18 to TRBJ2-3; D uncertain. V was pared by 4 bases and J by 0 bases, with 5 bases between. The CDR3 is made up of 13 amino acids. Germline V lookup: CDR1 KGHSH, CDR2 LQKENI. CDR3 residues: CASSHTSTDTQYF. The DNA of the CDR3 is TGTGCCAGCTCACATACTAGCACAGATACGCAGTATTTT.

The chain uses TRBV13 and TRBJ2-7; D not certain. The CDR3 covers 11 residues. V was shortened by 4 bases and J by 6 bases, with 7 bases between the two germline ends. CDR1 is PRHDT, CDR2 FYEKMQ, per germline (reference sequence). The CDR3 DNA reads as TGTGCCAGCAGCTCGGTTGGCGAGCAGTACTTC. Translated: CASSSVGEQYF.

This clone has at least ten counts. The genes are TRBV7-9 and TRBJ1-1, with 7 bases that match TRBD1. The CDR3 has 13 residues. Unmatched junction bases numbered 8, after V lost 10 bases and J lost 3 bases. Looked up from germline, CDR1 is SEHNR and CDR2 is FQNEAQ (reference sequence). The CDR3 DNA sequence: TGTGCCAACAGACAGGGCGCCGACACTGAAGCTTTCTTT. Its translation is CANRQGADTEAFF.

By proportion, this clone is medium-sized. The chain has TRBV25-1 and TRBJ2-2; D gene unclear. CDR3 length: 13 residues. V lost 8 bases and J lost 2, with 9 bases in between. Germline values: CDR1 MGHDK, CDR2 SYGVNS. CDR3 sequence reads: CASGTVNTGELFF. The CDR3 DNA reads TGTGCCAGCGGTACAGTTAACACCGGGGAGCTGTTTTTT. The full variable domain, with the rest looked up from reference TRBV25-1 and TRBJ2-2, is EADIYQTPRYLVIGTGKKITLECSQTMGHDKMYWYQQDPGMELHLIHYSYGVNSTEKGDLSSESTVSRIRTEHFPLTLESARPSHTSQYLCASGTVNTGELFFGEGSRLTVL.

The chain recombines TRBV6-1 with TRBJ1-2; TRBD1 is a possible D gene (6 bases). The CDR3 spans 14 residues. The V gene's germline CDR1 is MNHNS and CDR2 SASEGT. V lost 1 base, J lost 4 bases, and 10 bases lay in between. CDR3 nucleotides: TGTGCCAGCAGTGAAGACAGGGCTTCCTATGGCTACACCTTC. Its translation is CASSEDRASYGYTF.

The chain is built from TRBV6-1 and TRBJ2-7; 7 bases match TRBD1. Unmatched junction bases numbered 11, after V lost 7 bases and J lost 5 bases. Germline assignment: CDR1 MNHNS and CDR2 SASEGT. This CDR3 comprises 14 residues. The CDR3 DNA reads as TGTGCCAGCACTCCAAGACAGGGCCGCGACGAGCAGTACTTC. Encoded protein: CASTPRQGRDEQYF.